What follows are 12 T cell receptor beta chains derived from one specimen sequenced in a study of blood T cell repertoires in COVID-19. Profiling relied on immunoSEQ multiplex PCR, and the TCRdb table lists in-frame clones only, not all of them. The sample lists 71,000 or so clones; roughly nine tenths were seen once. Sequencing was carried out using peripheral blood. Receptor source: an elderly man in a cohort sampled during active COVID-19.

This chain joins TRBV10-3 and TRBJ2-7, with 7 bases fitting TRBD2. The CDR3 runs 14 residues. Per the germline V gene, CDR1 is ENHRY and CDR2 is SYGVKD. Unmatched junction bases numbered 5, after V lost 4 bases and J lost 2 bases. The CDR3 sequence is CAISVQRGAYEQYF. CDR3 DNA sequence: TGTGCCATCAGTGTTCAGCGGGGCGCCTACGAGCAGTACTTC.

The chain recombines TRBV20-1 with TRBJ2-7, with D possibly being TRBD1 (5 bases). CDR3 size: 10 residues. Germline values: CDR1 DFQATT, CDR2 SNEGSKA (reference sequence). In nucleotides, the CDR3 is TGCAGGGGGCCCCTCTACGAGCAGTACGTC. Translated: CRGPLYEQYV.

The chain is built from TRBV6-1 and TRBJ1-1; 7 bases are a match to TRBD1. The CDR3 covers 13 residues. In germline, CDR1 is MNHNS, CDR2 SASEGT. Unmatched junction bases numbered 9, after V lost 9 bases and J lost 5 bases. Here the CDR3 reads CASKPGQMTEAFF. The DNA of the CDR3 is TGTGCCAGTAAGCCGGGACAGATGACTGAAGCTTTCTTT.

As DNA, the CDR3 is TGTGCCTCCGCCTGGGGACAGGGGCCCTCCGGCTACACCTTC. Amino acid sequence: CASAWGQGPSGYTF. V gene TRBV10-3 combines with J gene TRBJ1-2; 10 bases fit TRBD1. CDR1 and CDR2 from the germline V gene are ENHRY and SYGVKD. This CDR3 spans 14 amino acids. The trim removed 11 bases at V and 8 bases at J, leaving 14 bases unmatched.

J is TRBJ2-1 and V is TRBV29-1; 8 bases map to TRBD2. CDR1 and CDR2 (germline): SQVTM, ANQGSEA. Trimming cost V 3 bases and J 9 bases; bases outside gene matches: 4. This CDR3 region has 12 residues. CDR3: CSVDRGGAEQFF. The CDR3 DNA reads as TGCAGCGTTGACCGGGGGGGCGCTGAGCAGTTCTTC.

This clone was seen more than once but under ten times. The chain uses TRBV6-2 or TRBV6-3 and TRBJ1-5; 10 bases align to TRBD1. The length of the CDR3 is 17 residues. CDR1 is MNHEY and CDR2 is SVGEGT in the germline V gene. The V gene end was trimmed by 6 bases and the J gene end by 0 bases; junction bases not matched to a gene: 8. The CDR3: CASSPWTGGFSNQPQHF. The CDR3 DNA reads TGTGCCAGCAGCCCTTGGACAGGGGGATTTAGCAATCAGCCCCAGCATTTT.

This clone appeared a single time. The J gene is TRBJ1-5, the V gene TRBV3-1 (or the pseudogene TRBV3-2); no clear D gene. V was shortened by 0 bases and J by 5 bases, with 8 bases between the two germline ends. Germline values: CDR1 LGHDT, CDR2 YNNKEL (reference sequence). There are 14 residues in the CDR3. CDR3 DNA sequence: TGTGCCAGCAGCCAAGATCACCAGGATCAGCCCCAGCATTTT. Residues: CASSQDHQDQPQHF.

The V and J genes are TRBV6-5 and TRBJ1-2, with 7 positions matching TRBD1. The trim removed 6 bases at V and 4 bases at J, leaving 11 bases unmatched. The germline V gene encodes CDR1 MNHEY and CDR2 SVGAGI. There are 15 residues in the CDR3. The CDR3 DNA reads as TGTGCCAGCAGCCCCGGACAGGCCTCAACCTATGGCTACACCTTC. This codes for CASSPGQASTYGYTF.

This clone was counted once. The rearrangement joins TRBV5-1 to TRBJ2-3; tentative D call: TRBD2 (6 bases). The CDR3 consists of 15 residues. V lost 1 base to trimming and J lost 0 bases, with 9 bases between them. The germline gives CDR1 SGHRS, CDR2 YFSETQ. The CDR3 coding sequence is TGCGCCAGCAGCTTGAGCGGGTATAGCACAGATACGCAGTATTTT. Translated, it gives CASSLSGYSTDTQYF.

The genes are TRBV3-1 (or the pseudogene TRBV3-2) and TRBJ1-4, with D possibly matching TRBD1 (6 bases). The germline V gene encodes CDR1 LGHDT and CDR2 YNNKEL (reference sequence). V shed 3 bases and J shed 4 bases, with 15 bases lying between them. This CDR3 is built from 16 residues. The CDR3 sequence: CASSQVSGQYNEKLFF. The CDR3 nucleotides are TGTGCCAGCAGCCAGGTCTCCGGACAGTATAATGAAAAACTGTTTTTT.

The rearrangement uses TRBV12-2 and TRBJ2-1; the DNA was not used to check the table's D call, TRBD2. TRBV12-2 is an annotated pseudogene. The CDR3 has 15 amino acids. In DNA, the CDR3 is TGTGCAAGTCGCCCCCTCGGGGGGCCCTACAATGAGCAGTTCTTC. Protein product: CASRPLGGPYNEQFF.

The gene calls are TRBV5-1 and TRBJ2-3, with 7 bases aligning to TRBD1. V was pared by 4 bases and J by 4 bases, with 6 bases of the junction left unmatched. Germline V gene data show CDR1 as SGHRS and CDR2 as YFSETQ. The CDR3 totals 14 residues. The CDR3 loop is CASSVTGEADTQYF. The CDR3 DNA is TGCGCCAGCAGCGTAACAGGGGAAGCAGATACGCAGTATTTT.